This TCR beta chain was recorded in a study of Graves' ophthalmopathy and Graves' hyperthyroidism. The sequenced template was RNA, covering the TCR beta CDR3 region. HTBI-primed RT-PCR formed the first round, and a multiplex PCR formed the second. Via MiXCR, TCRdb re-called the multiplex PCR reads, giving one row per CDR3 protein. Altogether some 400,000 distinct CDR3 sequences are present, roughly 18% being singletons, with the ten largest covering 1.6%. Overall study findings and caveats: Blood repertoires reportedly contained most expanded thyroid clonotypes above 0.001 frequency.

On this clonotype itself: Its antigen is undetermined.

Isolation of PBMCs was performed using over 8 ml of fresh peripheral blood. The CDR3 spans 12 residues. Germline loops: CDR1 SGHDN, CDR2 FVKESK. V lost 5 bases and J 9 bases, leaving 13 bases between the germline ends. The rearrangement uses TRBV14 and TRBJ1-2; no clear D gene. This receptor was obtained from a woman between 18 and 29 years old with Graves' ophthalmopathy. Sequencing was performed on peripheral blood. The CDR3 coding sequence is TGTGCCAGCAGCAGGATACTGACGAGCTACACCTTC. It specifies CASSRILTSYTF.